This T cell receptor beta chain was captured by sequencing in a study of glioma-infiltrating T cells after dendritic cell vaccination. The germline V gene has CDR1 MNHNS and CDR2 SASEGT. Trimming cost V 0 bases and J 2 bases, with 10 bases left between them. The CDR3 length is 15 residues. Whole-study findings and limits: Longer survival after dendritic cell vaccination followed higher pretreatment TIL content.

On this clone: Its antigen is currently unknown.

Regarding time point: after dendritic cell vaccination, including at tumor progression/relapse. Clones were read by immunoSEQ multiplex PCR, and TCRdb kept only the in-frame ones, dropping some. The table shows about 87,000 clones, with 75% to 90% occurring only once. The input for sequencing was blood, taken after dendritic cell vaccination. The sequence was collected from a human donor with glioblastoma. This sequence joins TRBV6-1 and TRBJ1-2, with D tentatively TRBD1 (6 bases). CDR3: CASSEAADRNYGYTF. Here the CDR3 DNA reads TGTGCCAGCAGTGAAGCGGCGGACAGAAACTATGGCTACACCTTC.